These 17 T cell receptor beta chains were all obtained from the same sample, sequenced in a study of blood T cell repertoires in COVID-19. Sequencing was performed with immunoSEQ multiplex PCR; in TCRdb, only in-frame clones are kept and a portion is missing. The table records some 300,000 clones, about nine tenths of them present only once. Sequencing input: PBMCs or T cells enriched from blood (not recorded which). These receptors were taken from a woman between 40 and 55 years old who had recovered from COVID-19.

The chain couples TRBV5-1 to TRBJ1-2; D unresolved. This CDR3 is 13 amino acids long. The germline gives CDR1 SGHRS, CDR2 YFSETQ. The V and J ends lost 1 base and 5 bases respectively, with 9 bases between them. The DNA of the CDR3 is TGCGCCAGCAGCTTGTTTGAAGCTTATGGCTACACCTTC. The encoded protein is CASSLFEAYGYTF.

The CDR3 DNA is TGTGCCAGCAGCTCCAGGGGCGCCCCCTTAGTC. This encodes CASSSRGAPLV. The chain uses TRBV27 and TRBJ2-7; D possibly corresponds to TRBD1 (6 bases). Looked up from germline, CDR1 is MNHEY and CDR2 is SMNVEV (reference sequence). The CDR3 contains 11 residues.

The chain joins TRBV7-3 to TRBJ1-1; 7 positions agree with TRBD1. CDR3 length equals 14 residues. J was trimmed by 2 bases and V by 1 base; bases with no gene match: 1. The germline V gene has CDR1 SGHTA and CDR2 FQGTGA. The CDR3 reads CASSLRQGNTEAFF. The CDR3 nucleotides read TGTGCCAGCAGCTTAAGACAGGGCAACACTGAAGCTTTCTTT.

This clone was seen once. The V gene is TRBV9, the J gene TRBJ1-5; 7 nucleotides align to TRBD1. Losses at the gene ends were 4 bases for V and 3 bases for J; bases not matched to a gene: 4. This CDR3 spans 14 amino acids. Germline V lookup: CDR1 SGDLS, CDR2 YYNGEE. CDR3 residues: CASSPTGTNQPQHF. The CDR3 nucleotides are TGTGCCAGCAGCCCGACAGGGACCAATCAGCCCCAGCATTTT.

The chain has TRBV28 and TRBJ1-2, with 8 bases lining up with TRBD1. This CDR3 spans 14 amino acids. V trimming: 5 bases; J trimming: 8 bases; junction bases outside the gene matches: 10. In germline, CDR1 is MDHEN, CDR2 SYDVKM. This chain's CDR3 is CASSPGTGREGYTF. DNA of the CDR3: TGTGCCAGCAGTCCCGGGACAGGAAGGGAGGGCTACACCTTC.

This sequence joins TRBV6-4 and TRBJ2-7; 7 nucleotides align to TRBD1. The CDR3 consists of 14 residues. Germline loops: CDR1 MRHNA, CDR2 SNTAGT. J lost 1 base, V lost 6 bases, and 6 bases had no gene match. The CDR3 region has the DNA TGTGCCAGCAGGTCACCGGGACAGTCCTACGAGCAGTACTTC. It yields the protein CASRSPGQSYEQYF.

The chain links TRBV19 to TRBJ1-5, with D possibly matching TRBD1 (5 bases). The V end was cut by 3 bases, the J end by 4 bases, with 7 bases between. This CDR3 has 13 residues. CDR1 and CDR2 (germline): LNHDA, SQIVND (reference sequence). The CDR3 bases are TGTGCCAGTAGTATCAGGGTAAATCAGCCCCAGCATTTT. It yields the protein CASSIRVNQPQHF.

This clone was observed once. The chain carries TRBV7-2 and TRBJ1-6; tentatively, D is TRBD1 (6 bases). Deletions cut 1 base from V and 7 bases from J, with 11 bases between. Germline CDR1 SGHTA, CDR2 FQGNSA. The CDR3 totals 15 residues. CDR3 loop: CASSLGDRRNSPLHF. The CDR3 nucleotides read TGTGCCAGCAGCTTAGGAGACAGGCGCAATTCACCCCTCCACTTT.

The chain joins TRBV5-4 to TRBJ2-3, with 11 bases lining up with TRBD1. This CDR3 is 15 amino acids long. The germline CDR1 and CDR2 sequences are SGHNT and YYREEE (reference sequence). With 5 bases clipped from V and 4 bases from J, the junction kept 6 bases outside the gene matches. This CDR3 reads CASSTPGQGADTQYF. The CDR3 DNA reads TGTGCCAGCAGTACACCGGGACAGGGGGCAGATACGCAGTATTTT.

The rearrangement uses TRBV29-1 and TRBJ2-5, with a possible D match to TRBD2 (5 bases). V lost 0 bases, J lost 7 bases, and 9 bases lay in between. Per germline, CDR1 SQVTM and CDR2 ANQGSEA. The CDR3 spans 12 residues. The DNA for the CDR3 is TGCAGCGTTGAAGAGCCACGGGGGACCCAGTACTTC. Translation gives CSVEEPRGTQYF.

This clone was seen only once. CDR3 region: CASSLGAGRYEQYF. CDR3 nucleotides: TGTGCCAGCAGCTTAGGGGCAGGGAGGTACGAGCAGTACTTC. J is TRBJ2-7 and V is TRBV7-2; D may be TRBD2 (6 bases). Trimming left V 1 base short and J 4 bases short, with 11 bases between. The CDR3 runs to 14 residues. Germline CDR1 reads SGHTA; CDR2 reads FQGNSA.

The gene calls are TRBV2 and TRBJ1-4; 11 bases line up with TRBD1. Germline V lookup: CDR1 SNHLY, CDR2 FYNNEI. The ends lost 9 bases at V and 4 bases at J; junction bases unmatched: 13. The CDR3 is 17 residues long. CDR3: CARSHGTGGSGNEKLFF. The CDR3 region has the DNA TGTGCCAGATCCCACGGGACAGGGGGAAGTGGTAATGAAAAACTGTTTTTT. The full variable domain, in which reference TRBV2 and TRBJ1-4 provide the parts outside the CDR3, is EPEVTQTPSHQVTQMGQEVILRCVPISNHLYFYWYRQILGQKVEFLVSFYNNEISEKSEIFDDQFSVERPDGSNFTLKIRSTKLEDSAMYFCARSHGTGGSGNEKLFFGSGTQLSVL.

This clone has a single count. The V call is TRBV7-2, the J call TRBJ2-1, with 8 bases lining up with TRBD2. CDR1 is SGHTA and CDR2 is FQGNSA in the germline V gene. The J segment lost 4 bases and the V segment lost 1 base, leaving 6 bases of the junction unmatched. CDR3 size: 16 residues. This chain's CDR3 is CASSLVLAGGYNEQFF. The CDR3 DNA follows: TGTGCCAGCAGCTTAGTGCTGGCGGGGGGTTACAATGAGCAGTTCTTC.

The table lists this clone with a count of one. V usage is TRBV2 and J usage is TRBJ1-1; D is unclear. The CDR3 consists of 13 residues. V lost 7 bases, J lost 1 base, and 10 bases lay in between. The germline V gene has CDR1 SNHLY and CDR2 FYNNEI. In nucleotides, the CDR3 is TGTGCCAGCAAACCAGGCACGAACACTGAAGCTTTCTTT. Translating gives CASKPGTNTEAFF.

This clone occurred a few times. The chain recombines TRBV27 with TRBJ2-7; 9 bases line up with TRBD1. V dropped 5 bases and J dropped 5; count of bases not matched to a gene: 7. The V gene's germline CDR1 is MNHEY and CDR2 SMNVEV (reference sequence). CDR3 size: 14 residues. CDR3 protein: CASSPRDRANEQYF. Here the CDR3 DNA reads TGTGCCAGCAGTCCCCGGGACAGGGCAAACGAGCAGTACTTC.

J is TRBJ2-2 and V is TRBV7-3; 11 bases map to TRBD2. The CDR3 is 15 residues long. The germline CDR1 and CDR2 sequences are SGHTA and FQGTGA. V shed 4 bases and J 8 bases; nucleotides not matched to a gene: 6. The DNA for the CDR3 is TGTGCCAGCAGCTCCGTAGCGGGAGGGCGTGGGGAGCTGTTTTTT. Protein sequence: CASSSVAGGRGELFF. The whole variable domain, remainder taken from reference TRBV7-3 and TRBJ2-2, is GAGVSQTPSNKVTEKGKYVELRCDPISGHTALYWYRQSLGQGPEFLIYFQGTGAADDSGLPNDRFFAVRPEGSVSTLKIQRTERGDSAVYLCASSSVAGGRGELFFGEGSRLTVL.

V is TRBV6-5 and J is TRBJ2-7; maybe TRBD1 (6 bases). Germline-derived CDR1 and CDR2 are MNHEY and SVGAGI. The germline V and J ends were trimmed by 5 bases and 2 bases, with 16 bases remaining between them. This CDR3 has 15 amino acids. CDR3 sequence (DNA): TGTGCCAGCAGTCCCGGGACACGAAAGGCCTACGAGCAGTACTTC. This sequence encodes CASSPGTRKAYEQYF.